Listed below are T cell receptor beta chains from one sample, sequenced in a study of blood T cell repertoires in COVID-19. TCRdb's copy holds only in-frame clones and misses some; the assay was immunoSEQ multiplex PCR. Of 250,000 to 300,000 clones detected, around nine tenths appear once; the ten largest clones hold roughly 2%. Sequenced input: PBMCs or T cells enriched from blood (not recorded which). These receptor sequences come from a woman aged 55 to 70 in a cohort exposed to, infected with or recovered from COVID-19 (not recorded which). Each CDR3 is given with its conserved first and last residue. A D gene is named only where the DNA matches it firmly. Expanded clones get a size class; other rows say once, few or many, or leave the size out.

V,D,size,J,DNA,CDR3
TRBV2,-,-,TRBJ2-1,TGTGCCAGCGCGGTCGAGGTAGTCGGGTCTGAGCAGTTCTTC,CASAVEVVGSEQFF
TRBV2,TRBD1,-,TRBJ1-4,TGTGCCAGCAGGGATGACAGGGACACTGAAAAACTGTTTTTT,CASRDDRDTEKLFF
TRBV6-5,-,-,TRBJ1-1,TGTGCCAGCAGTTCGCAGGGTGCGGTAAACACTGAAGCTTTCTTT,CASSSQGAVNTEAFF
TRBV6-5,TRBD1,-,TRBJ2-7,TGTGCCAGCAGCCTACAGGGGGCGCGGGGCGAGCAGTACTTC,CASSLQGARGEQYF
TRBV30,TRBD1,once,TRBJ2-7,TGTGCCTGGACTACAGGGGGCGAGCAGTACTTC,CAWTTGGEQYF
TRBV7-8,-,-,TRBJ2-7,TGTGCCGGCAGCTTTGACATACTCTACGAGCAGTACTTC,CAGSFDILYEQYF
TRBV9,TRBD1,-,TRBJ1-6,TGTGCCAGCAGCGGCCGGGACAGAAATTCACCCCTCCACTTT,CASSGRDRNSPLHF
TRBV5-8,-,-,TRBJ1-5,TGTGCCAGCAGCCGTACGTCGGGGGGAGAAAATCAGCCCCAGCATTTT,CASSRTSGGENQPQHF
TRBV28,-,-,TRBJ1-2,TGTGCCAGCAGTTTAGGGGGAGGGATCGGCTACACCTTC,CASSLGGGIGYTF
TRBV2,TRBD1,-,TRBJ1-1,TGTGCCAGCAGTATGGACAGGGCTTACACTGAAGCTTTCTTT,CASSMDRAYTEAFF